Below, one TCR beta chain is given with its context. Its specificity is not known. Some clones are missing from TCRdb's copy, which holds only in-frame ones; the method was immunoSEQ multiplex PCR. The sample lists approximately 150,000 clones; around 90% were seen once. The data were taken from a study of T cell responses to AZD1222 COVID-19 vaccine. Overall study results and limits: Repertoire sampling was restricted to post-peak T cell response timepoints. Nearly half of spike-specific TCRs reportedly target unmutated variant regions.

The germline V gene encodes CDR1 MNHEY and CDR2 SVGAGI. The CDR3 has 13 amino acids. The germline V and J ends were trimmed by 7 bases and 5 bases, with 12 bases remaining between them. This receptor was identified in an adult in good health. The chain carries TRBV6-5 and TRBJ2-1; no definite D call. This specimen consisted of peripheral blood, obtained on day 0 of AZD1222 vaccination. In DNA form, the CDR3 reads TGTGCCAGCATCCTACGAAGAGACAATGAGCAGTTCTTC. Translating gives CASILRRDNEQFF.